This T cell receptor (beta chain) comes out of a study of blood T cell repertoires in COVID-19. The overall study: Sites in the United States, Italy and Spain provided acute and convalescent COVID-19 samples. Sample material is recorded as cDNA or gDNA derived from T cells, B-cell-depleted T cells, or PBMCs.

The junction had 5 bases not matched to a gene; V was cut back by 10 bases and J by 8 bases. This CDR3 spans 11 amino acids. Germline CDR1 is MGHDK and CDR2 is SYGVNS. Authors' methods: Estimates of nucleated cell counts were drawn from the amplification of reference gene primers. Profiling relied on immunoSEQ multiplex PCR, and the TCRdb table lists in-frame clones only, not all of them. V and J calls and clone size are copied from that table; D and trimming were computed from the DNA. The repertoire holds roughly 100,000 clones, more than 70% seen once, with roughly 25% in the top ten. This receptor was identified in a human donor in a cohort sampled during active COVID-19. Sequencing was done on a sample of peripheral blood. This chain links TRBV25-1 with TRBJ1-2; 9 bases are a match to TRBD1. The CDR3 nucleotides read TGTGCCACCGGGACAGGGAGAGGCTACACCTTC. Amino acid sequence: CATGTGRGYTF.